This TCR beta chain was sequenced during a study of cytomegalovirus exposure and HLA in healthy donors (TCRdb year 2017). Regarding the complete study: In an earlier analysis of approximately 500 of the donors, 276 Gb of sequence data and 100 million or so unique TCR beta sequences from roughly 200 million T cells were reported. About 280 gigabases of sequencing data and some 85 million unique TCR sequences were included in an early release covering about 600 HLA-typed donors. Of the roughly 400 genotyped donors, 81% were placed in the genetic ancestry cluster associated with self-reported Caucasian donors. The study aimed to test whether cataloging public T cell receptors could reveal signatures of past pathogen exposure. The study used immunosequencing to profile the T cell repertoires of more than 650 subjects and linked those repertoires to cytomegalovirus serostatus. In addition to the first cohort of several hundred subjects, a separate validation cohort of over 90 different subjects was used. High-throughput TCR immunosequencing, statistical association of individual TCRs with disease status, and machine learning were combined to predict cytomegalovirus infection status. A later analysis re-examined previously published TCR beta repertoires from 600 to 700 donors and added high-resolution HLA genotyping to investigate patterns of TCR occurrence. The later analysis used no new phenotypic data to find candidate immune exposures, relying instead on TCR beta sequences and their occurrence across donors. An earlier analysis of approximately 500 of the donors applied high-throughput TCR beta sequencing to assess whether each TCR beta V gene segment acted as functional or pseudogenic. Alongside the repertoire data, information on donor age, sex, ethnicity and CMV serostatus was compiled. A later genetic analysis used genome-wide SNP genotypes for about 65% of the roughly 670 donors, treating that subset as a discovery cohort. Every repertoire in the discovery cohort had been generated on one and the same sequencing platform. HLA typing covered class I and class II loci at four-digit resolution. Typing coverage varied by locus: roughly 629-630 donors for A, B, C, DRB1 and DQB1; 522 for DQA1; more than 600 for DPA1; approximately 450 for DPB1. Four to six DR-DQ haplotypes were handled as single units for association and clustering, since linkage in the cohort was strong. On average, over 200,000 unique TCR beta nucleotide sequences were sequenced per donor among 398 genotyped donors of the cohort, with roughly a sixth of those sequences being non-productive. Study-wide conclusions, independent of this receptor: The classifier was reported to diagnose cytomegalovirus status with high specificity and sensitivity in both the original cohort and the validation cohort. Broadly in line with IMGT annotations, most TCR beta V segments showed up in productive rearrangements about 87% or about 30% of the time in an earlier analysis of some 590 of the donors. The sequencing pipeline was judged likely to have produced a cluster of highly shared sequence variants as a technical artifact. A further reported finding was that TCR beta sequences accurately predicted the HLA-A and HLA-B alleles for most subjects in the first cohort. Only TCR beta chains were sequenced in this cohort, and the absence of alpha or paired-chain data limited detectable features. According to the authors, the approach could potentially be generalized to other disease states and immunological phenotypes. A later analysis found that most CMV-associated TCR beta chains appeared HLA-restricted, with HLA associations seemingly driven largely by CMV exposure. Linkage disequilibrium might explain the correlated functional status among segregating V segments, but an unknown experimental factor could not be excluded. For the cohort, immune exposure information was limited to CMV serostatus. According to a later genetic analysis, donors in an Asian-associated ancestry cluster had fewer N-insertions in productive TCRs than the approximately 710-donor mean. Some IMGT-functional V segments, including TRBV6-2 and TRBV6-3, could not be told apart with the 87-base-pair reads, so those segments were excluded. Sequencing depth was assumed to be roughly uniform across donors in the presence/absence analyses, though that assumption may not hold. Because HLA typing was unavailable for some donors at each locus, only the typed subset was used in association tests. Most TCR sequences were seen in very few donors, while some public TCRs were found in many individuals. When HLA alleles, especially DR and DQ, strongly co-occurred, attributing TCR associations to individual alleles was difficult. In vitro tests confirmed that a few of the cytomegalovirus-associated TCR beta chains recognize cytomegalovirus antigens. Several of the top co-occurrence clusters appeared to be linked to parvovirus B19, influenza, CMV and Epstein-Barr virus, according to a later analysis. In a later analysis, about 17,000 TCR beta sequences were associated with specific HLA alleles at a false discovery rate of 0.05. According to a later analysis, TCR association rates differed among HLA loci, with DRB1 alleles showing the most associated TCRs and HLA-C alleles showing the fewest. The study listed approximately 160 TCR beta chains as associated with cytomegalovirus. About 17 rarely observed V segments, including chromosome 9 orphons, were excluded from the earlier analysis of some 590 of the donors because counts were too low. In a later analysis, HLA-associated TCR beta chains were found to be more clonally expanded and to have lower generation probabilities than equally common non-associated chains. V-gene and J-gene trimming of TCR beta chains was associated with a missense DCLRE1C variant in a later genetic analysis, and the association was replicated in an independent cohort.

Comment on this clone: The target of this receptor is not known. Base quality data are lacking; no much larger clone is found one base away.

Looking up the germline V gene yields CDR1 MDHEN and CDR2 SYDVKM. The V end loses 3 bases and the J end loses 1 base, and a stretch of 12 bases separates them. The CDR3 covers 15 residues, taking in both the cysteine and the phenylalanine. Only the CDR3 DNA is retained, 45 bases long and in frame from the first base. Library creation used the immunoSEQ multiplex PCR assay. For the multiplex PCR, a mixture combining 60 forward primers for TCR Vbeta segments and 13 reverse primers for TCR Jbeta segments was used. The CDR3 region of rearranged TCR beta genes was amplified from genomic DNA with a multiplex PCR assay. On the Illumina HiSeq System, the amplified TCR beta libraries were sequenced as 87-base-pair reads. On the study's bioinformatics: A later analysis tallied roughly 80 million unique TCR beta chains across the 666 repertoires, and around 12 million of those chains were shared by two or more donors. To remove PCR and sequencing errors, raw reads were error-corrected and collapsed into unique sequences using a nearest-neighbor algorithm that merged closely related sequences. CDR3 sequences were aligned to IMGT reference sequences to assign V, D and J gene segments. Each retained sequence needed at least a six-nucleotide match to both a V gene segment and a J gene segment. Rearrangements were classified as productive when the CDR3 lacked stop codons and remained in frame with V and J, and all other rearrangements were classified as non-productive. Following IMGT convention, CDR3 was defined as the stretch from the second conserved V-encoded cysteine to the conserved J-encoded phenylalanine. The earlier analysis of about 570 of the donors excluded any sequence lacking an unambiguous match to a single V gene segment. In an earlier analysis of some 590 of the donors, V segments were called functional above 56.7% productive rearrangements and were called segregating when the between-donor standard deviation exceeded 5%. A statistical classification framework was built for diagnosing cytomegalovirus status from the catalog of TCR beta chain sequences. In a later analysis, V and J genes were assigned by comparing TCR nucleotide sequences against IMGT/GENE-DB human TR gene sequences. Using the TCRdist pipeline, a later analysis assigned CDR3 sequences along with most-parsimonious VDJ recombination scenarios. In a later analysis, every TCR beta chain was defined by the combination of its CDR3 amino acid sequence and its V-gene family, and reads without a unique V-gene family were dropped. To address suspected cross-contamination and a sequencing artifact, a later analysis removed a few hundred highly shared, low-generation-probability nucleotide sequences. In a later analysis, a clonal expansion index for each public chain was calculated from normalized within-repertoire ranks of inferred template counts. A later analysis computed generation probabilities with a VDJ recombination model fitted to out-of-frame rearrangements, and checked the results against IGoR. Hypergeometric tests were used in a later analysis to score TCR-TCR, TCR-HLA and TCR-CMV co-occurrence, with a repertoire-size bias correction applied to the TCR pairs. False discovery rates were estimated in a later analysis by permuting HLA or CMV assignments 20 times. In a later analysis, co-occurring TCRs were grouped using DBSCAN, and TCRdist sequence similarity was added for clustering within HLA-allele-positive subsets. Repertoires with fewer than 30,000 or more than 120,000 public chains were left out of co-occurrence clustering, as were four to six repertoires with anomalous nucleotide sharing. In TCRdb, the immuneACCESS table is reduced to in-frame sequences with V and J assigned. These tables do not hold every clone; where another copy was compared, an unresolved V gene accounts for under half, and the others remain unexplained. The V and J calls and the clone size are those of that table, but D and trimming were determined from the DNA. The sample data list about 120,000 clones, and around 78% of these were observed just once. The top ten clonotypes cover over 5% of the sample.

In total, roughly 670 healthy bone marrow donors made up the cohort. At the time of sampling, every cohort member was nominally healthy, though immune exposures that went unrecorded were likely present. The donor was CMV seronegative and was included in the group of several hundred seronegative cohort members. A peripheral blood sample was collected from each donor, and TCR beta sequencing was performed on peripheral blood mononuclear cells. The Qiagen DNeasy Blood Extraction Kit was used to extract genomic DNA from the blood cell samples. The chain joins TRBV28 to TRBJ1-1, with the D gene call left open. Specimen: PBMCs. The receptor was derived from a woman between 35 and 50 years old in good health and CMV-seronegative. DNA sequence: TGTGCCAGCAGTTTTCCTGGCGGTCGGAACACTGAAGCTTTCTTT. Its coded protein is CASSFPGGRNTEAFF.